This TCR beta chain was retrieved from a study of cytomegalovirus exposure and HLA in healthy donors. The assay was immunoSEQ multiplex PCR, and TCRdb's table has in-frame clones only and misses some. The sample includes roughly 47,000 clones, over 85% seen only once; the top ten take about 2.1%. Separation from the roughly 670-subject first cohort characterized the roughly 110-subject validation cohort, to which the donors belonged. Overall study results and limits: Reports described diagnosis of cytomegalovirus status by the classifier as highly specific and sensitive. According to the study, roughly 160 TCR beta chains were cytomegalovirus-associated.

CDR3 length: 12 residues. Trimming shortened V by 10 bases and J by 3 bases, and 12 bases separated the two germline ends. Germline V CDR1 and CDR2: MDHEN, SYDVKM. Concerning this clone: Its antigen is undetermined.

This receptor was taken from a woman aged 18-35 years in good health and CMV-seronegative. Material for sequencing was PBMCs. The rearrangement uses TRBV28 and TRBJ1-1; D remains unclear. This chain's CDR3 is CATKVRDTEAFF. CDR3 sequence (DNA): TGTGCCACCAAAGTTAGAGACACTGAAGCTTTCTTT.